This TCR beta chain was captured by sequencing in a study of T cells expressing NK-cell markers. Study-level results: These same clonotypes (in a few donors) also led the CD3+CD56-NKG2C+ fraction.

TCRdb re-called the 5' RACE reads, yielding one record per CDR3 amino acid sequence without DNA. The sample data list 500,000 or so distinct CDR3 sequences. The CDR3 is 18 amino acids. Germline assignment: CDR1 SGDLS and CDR2 YYNGEE. Details on this clonotype: What it recognizes is unknown.

The receptor comes from a man aged 18 to 29 in good health. The sequencing input was blood T cells: a sorted CD56 or NKG2C T cell subset, CD4+ or CD8+ T cells, or bulk PBMC T cells (not recorded which). The chain employs TRBV9 and TRBJ2-3; the D call of TRBD1 rests on TCRdb alone, since no DNA is present to check it. The CDR3 region is CASSGRSRGSGVTDTQYF. Combining the CDR3 with reference TRBV9 and TRBJ2-3 gives the whole variable domain DSGVTQTPKHLITATGQRVTLRCSPRSGDLSVYWYQQSLDQGLQFLIQYYNGEERAKGNILERFSAQQFPDLHSELNLSSLELGDSALYFCASSGRSRGSGVTDTQYFGPGTRLTVL.